This T cell receptor beta chain appears in the sequencing data of a study of T cells after yellow fever vaccination. The ends were cut back, 4 bases at V and 0 bases at J, with 10 bases in the middle. Germline CDR1 MDHEN, CDR2 SYDVKM. The length of the CDR3 is 14 residues. 5'RACE template switching produced TCR cDNA carrying a universal primer site and UMIs. A single record per CDR3 protein comes from TCRdb applying MiXCR to the 5' RACE reads. The data show about 220,000 distinct CDR3 sequences, approximately 3% seen once. The sequenced sample was CD4+ T cells sorted from PBMCs, obtained 10 days after the yellow fever booster vaccination. The sequence was collected from a man aged 18 to 29 who received the YFV17D yellow fever vaccine. The chain joins TRBV28 to TRBJ2-7, with a weak D call TRBD1 (6 bases). The CDR3 nucleotides are TGTGCCAGCAGTTCTGCGGACAGCTCCTACGAGCAGTACGTC. Protein product: CASSSADSSYEQYV.